One and the same sample provided the 31 T cell receptor beta chains below, sequenced in a study of tumor-infiltrating lymphocytes in primary liver carcinoma. Researchers generated TCR beta cDNA from about 450 ng of total RNA, relying on a constant-region primer. Three-round nested multiplex PCR performed with slightly modified ARM-PCR produced the TCR beta libraries. Investigators reported that the first two PCR rounds, at 10 to 11 cycles each, used TRBV1-TRBV30 forward primers with a C-beta reverse primer. TCRdb re-derived calls from the multiplex PCR reads in MiXCR, one entry per CDR3 protein. The sample records roughly 330,000 distinct CDR3 sequences, less than 75% being singletons. They got blood RNA out of unsorted whole blood and also pulled out germline DNA. Sequencing input: peripheral blood. These TCRs come from a man between 35 and 55 years old with primary liver carcinoma and hepatitis B virus infection.

For this clonotype: The junction differs from germline at one of its ends, possibly a read error. V usage is TRBV11-2 and J usage is TRBJ2-7; no clear D gene. From germline, CDR1 is SGHAT and CDR2 FQNNGV. The CDR3 extends over 14 amino acids. The CDR3 loop is CDSSLETPDYEQYF. The CDR3 coding sequence is TGTGACAGCAGCTTAGAGACCCCGGACTACGAGCAGTACTTC.

A word on this clonotype: This may stem from a read error, because a much larger clone lies one nucleotide away. J is TRBJ2-1 and V is TRBV6-6; 14 bases align to TRBD2. CDR3 length equals 16 residues. Germline V gene sequence: CDR1 MNHNY, CDR2 SVGAGI (reference sequence). The ends lost 6 bases at V and 13 bases at J; junction bases unmatched: 14. The CDR3 reads CASSQTGGTSGSDQFF. The DNA of the CDR3 is TGTGCCAGCAGCCAGACCGGCGGGACTAGCGGGAGTGACCAGTTCTTC.

A note on this clonotype: A junction end diverges from the germline sequence, so it may reflect a read error. The CDR3 DNA sequence: TGTGTCAGCAGCCAGGCCCGGGGGGGAGGGACTGAAGCTCTCTTT. Its translation: CVSSQARGGGTEALF. The chain combines TRBV4-2 with TRBJ1-1; D perhaps matches TRBD1 (5 bases). The CDR3 runs to 15 residues. Per germline, CDR1 LGHNA and CDR2 YNFKEQ.

As for this clonotype: The conserved closing phenylalanine or tryptophan is absent in this CDR3, likely reflecting a read error. V gene TRBV6-5 combines with J gene TRBJ2-2; weak D call: TRBD2 (6 bases). The CDR3 contains 15 residues. V lost 0 bases to trimming and J lost 7 bases, with 12 bases between them. Germline V gene sequence: CDR1 MNHEY, CDR2 SVGAGI. The CDR3, as DNA: TGTGCCAGCAGTTACTCGATTGGGGGGAGCGGGGAGCTGTTTTTG. It yields the protein CASSYSIGGSGELFL.

Remarks on this clonotype: Likely a read error: the CDR3 ends without its conserved phenylalanine or tryptophan. The chain recombines TRBV11-2 with TRBJ2-1; the D gene is possibly TRBD2 (6 bases). Germline assignment: CDR1 SGHAT and CDR2 FQNNGV. The CDR3 length is 16 residues. CDR3 in amino acids: CATSPSRASAYNEQFL. Written as DNA, the CDR3 is TGTGCCACCAGCCCGTCGAGGGCTAGCGCATACAATGAACAGTTCCTC.

The chain links TRBV10-3 to TRBJ2-2; D unclear. The CDR3 extends over 13 amino acids. CDR1 and CDR2 from the germline V gene are ENHRY and SYGVKD. The germline V and J ends were trimmed by 7 bases and 3 bases, with 9 bases remaining between them. The CDR3 nucleotides read TGTGCCATCACCACAGATTACACCGGGGAGCTGTTTTTT. It yields the protein CAITTDYTGELFF.

As regards this clonotype: Compared with germline, one end of the junction differs, possibly owing to a read error. The genes are TRBV4-3 and TRBJ2-1; 14 bases fit TRBD2. The CDR3 length is 19 residues. CDR1 and CDR2 (germline): LGHNA, YSLEER. The CDR3 reads CAISQAMRTSGRTGNEQFF. The CDR3 DNA reads TGCGCCATCAGCCAAGCTATGAGGACTAGCGGGAGGACCGGCAATGAGCAGTTCTTC.

The sample holds many counts of this clonotype. This chain uses TRBV6-6 with TRBJ2-3; 10 positions match TRBD2. CDR1 and CDR2 from the germline V gene are MNHNY and SVGAGI (reference sequence). The CDR3 extends over 12 amino acids. With 6 bases clipped from V and 12 bases from J, the junction kept 6 bases outside the gene matches. CDR3 bases: TGTGCCAGCAGCCCCGAGCGGGAGGGCCAGTATTTT. Translating it yields CASSPEREGQYF.

Comment on this clonotype: Germline is not matched at one junction end, which may reflect a read error. This chain uses TRBV11-2 with TRBJ2-3; no definite D call. CDR1 and CDR2 (germline): SGHAT, FQNNGV. CDR3 size: 13 residues. CDR3 sequence reads: CATGSRSTDTQYF. Written as DNA, the CDR3 is TGTGCCACAGGTTCACGGAGCACGGATACGCAGTATTTT.

The chain couples TRBV28 to TRBJ2-5; TRBD2 aligns across 7 bases. The CDR3 extends over 15 amino acids. The trim removed 2 bases at V and 5 bases at J, leaving 8 bases unmatched. CDR1 is MDHEN, CDR2 SYDVKM, per germline. The DNA for the CDR3 is TGTGCCAGCAGTTTACCTCCCGCGGGAGTGGAGACCCAGTACTTC. Translated, it gives CASSLPPAGVETQYF.

Remarks on this clonotype: The germline gene is not matched at one end of the junction; a read error may be the cause. V usage is TRBV7-3 and J usage is TRBJ1-5; D is unresolved. This CDR3 has 15 residues. Germline V gene sequence: CDR1 SGHTA, CDR2 FQGTGA. CDR3 coding DNA: TGCGCCAGCAGCCGCCCTACCTATAGCAATCAGCCCCAGCATTTT. Amino acids: CASSRPTYSNQPQHF.

About this clonotype: Just one base apart from a much larger clone, this may be a read error. The rearrangement joins TRBV4-1 to TRBJ1-2, with a tentative D call TRBD1 (6 bases). Germline-derived CDR1 and CDR2 are MGHRA and YSYEKL. The CDR3 has 13 amino acids. V was clipped by 1 base and J by 7 bases, with 10 bases between them. The CDR3 DNA reads as TGCGCCAGCAGCCAAGCAGGGGACCGTGGCTACACCTTC. Encoded protein: CASSQAGDRGYTF.

For this clonotype: As the CDR3 is not closed by the conserved phenylalanine or tryptophan, this likely results from a read error. The chain couples TRBV29-1 to TRBJ1-1; possibly TRBD1 for D (6 bases). From germline, CDR1 is SQVTM and CDR2 ANQGSEA. The CDR3 covers 14 residues. Trimming left V 4 bases short and J 4 bases short, with 16 bases between. The CDR3 bases are TGCAGCGTTGCCGGGGGGCAAAGGAGCACTGAAGCTTTCCTT. It yields the protein CSVAGGQRSTEAFL.

As for this clonotype: At one end, the junction sequence differs from germline, possibly due to a read error. The chain couples TRBV11-2 to TRBJ1-6; D gene uncertain. Germline loops: CDR1 SGHAT, CDR2 FQNNGV. The CDR3 loop spans 13 amino acids. This CDR3 is CASSEGYNSHLHF. CDR3 nucleotides: TGTGCCAGCAGCGAAGGGTATAATTCACACCTCCACTTT.

This clonotype was detected many times. The chain has TRBV11-3 and TRBJ2-1; unclear D gene. Germline V gene lookup returns CDR1 SGHNT and CDR2 YENEEA. Trimming left V 5 bases short and J 3 bases short, with 11 bases between. The CDR3 extends over 14 amino acids. This CDR3 reads CASSPSTGYNEQFF. DNA of the CDR3: TGTGCCAGCAGCCCCTCGACGGGCTACAATGAGCAGTTCTTC.

As to this clonotype: A single base separates this from a much larger clone, so it may be a read error. The chain recombines TRBV5-4 with TRBJ1-1; tentatively, D is TRBD1 (6 bases). The CDR3 is 13 residues long. Germline CDR1 and CDR2: SGHNT and YYREEE (reference sequence). The CDR3 DNA reads TGTGCCAGCAGCTTTACAGGGTTGGGTGAAGCTCTCTTT. This translates into CASSFTGLGEALF.

As to this clonotype: Germline and junction disagree at one end, which may indicate a read error. This chain links TRBV6-2 or TRBV6-3 with TRBJ1-4; TRBD1 agrees at 7 bases. Per germline, CDR1 MNHEY and CDR2 SVGEGT. CDR3 size: 15 residues. The CDR3 loop is CVSRRQGQLDEKLVF. The DNA of the CDR3 is TGTGTCAGCAGGAGACAGGGACAGCTGGATGAAAAACTGGTTTTT.

For this clonotype: This sequence may be a read error, since a much larger clone differs from it by one base. J is TRBJ2-3 and V is TRBV6-1; a possible D gene is TRBD2 (5 bases). The germline V and J ends were trimmed by 2 bases and 4 bases, with 13 bases remaining between them. Germline loops: CDR1 MNHNS, CDR2 SASEGT. The CDR3 spans 15 residues. The CDR3 is CASSECEGRADTQYF. The CDR3 DNA reads TGTGCCAGCAGTGAATGTGAGGGCCGGGCAGATACGCAGTATTTT.

About this clonotype itself: A read error may account for a junction end that differs from germline. This sequence joins TRBV4-1 and TRBJ2-1; TRBD2 is a possible D gene (5 bases). Per germline, CDR1 MGHRA and CDR2 YSYEKL. The length of the CDR3 is 17 residues. CDR3 DNA sequence: TGCGCCAGCATCCAAGAGGAGCGGCGCTTCACCTACCATGAGCAGTTCTTC. Its protein is CASIQEERRFTYHEQFF.

The J gene is TRBJ2-3, the V gene TRBV11-2; the match to TRBD2 covers 8 bases. This CDR3 has 15 residues. The germline CDR1 and CDR2 sequences are SGHAT and FQNNGV. The V and J ends lost 4 bases and 4 bases, in that order; junction bases with no gene match: 7. CDR3 DNA sequence: TGTGCCAGCAGCTCTCCGGGAGGGTTGCCAGATACGCAGTATTTT. The encoded protein is CASSSPGGLPDTQYF. The variable domain in full, completed from reference TRBV11-2 and TRBJ2-3, reads EAGVAQSPRYKIIEKRQSVAFWCNPISGHATLYWYQQILGQGPKLLIQFQNNGVVDDSQLPKDRFSAERLKGVDSTLKIQPAKLEDSAVYLCASSSPGGLPDTQYFGPGTRLTVL.

This clonotype has a handful of counts. The chain couples TRBV7-9 to TRBJ2-7, with 8 bases identical to TRBD1. The CDR3 runs 14 residues. Trimming cost V 5 bases and J 5 bases; bases outside gene matches: 8. Germline CDR1 and CDR2: SEHNR and FQNEAQ (reference sequence). CDR3 in amino acids: CASSPGTGGNEQYF. DNA for the CDR3: TGTGCCAGCAGCCCCGGGACAGGAGGCAACGAGCAGTACTTC.

This clonotype was picked up one time. One junction end disagrees with the germline gene, perhaps due to a read error. The CDR3 protein is CASSPQREGLGEQLF. Here the CDR3 DNA reads TGTGCCAGTAGTCCCCAGCGGGAGGGATTAGGTGAGCAGTTATTC. The genes are TRBV11-2 and TRBJ2-1, with 10 bases identical to TRBD2. This CDR3 is built from 15 residues. Germline values: CDR1 SGHAT, CDR2 FQNNGV. Drawing the rest from reference TRBV11-2 and TRBJ2-1, the complete variable domain is EAGVAQSPRYKIIEKRQSVAFWCNPISGHATLYWYQQILGQGPKLLIQFQNNGVVDDSQLPKDRFSAERLKGVDSTLKIQPAKLEDSAVYLCASSPQREGLGEQLFGPGTRLTVL.

In the case of this clonotype: A much bigger clone sits one base away, suggesting this may be a read error. The chain combines TRBV28 with TRBJ1-5; possibly TRBD2 for D (5 bases). The J call could be wrong; TRBJ2-3 is a better fit for the DNA end. The CDR3 has 11 amino acids. The V gene's germline CDR1 is MDHEN and CDR2 SYDVKM. Here the CDR3 DNA reads TGTGCCAGCAGTTGGCGCGGGCCCCAGTATTTT. It codes for CASSWRGPQYF.

Details on this clonotype: This may stem from a read error, because a much larger clone lies one nucleotide away. The rearrangement joins TRBV4-2 to TRBJ2-3, with TRBD2 matching 7 bases. The CDR3 covers 17 residues. Trimming took 0 bases from V and 2 from J; bases not matched to a gene: 8. Germline assignment: CDR1 LGHNA and CDR2 YNFKEQ. The chain's CDR3 is CASSQDAGRPHTDTQYF. Written as DNA, the CDR3 is TGTGCCAGCAGCCAAGATGCCGGGAGGCCCCACACAGATACGCAGTATTTT.

Only a few counts were recorded for this clonotype. This rearrangement joins TRBV6-5 to TRBJ1-4; 10 bases map to TRBD1. In germline, CDR1 is MNHEY, CDR2 SVGAGI. Unmatched junction bases numbered 8, after V lost 1 base and J lost 6 bases. The CDR3 sequence is 17 residues long. The CDR3 sequence is CASSYFRGGTGDEKLFF. For the CDR3, the DNA is TGTGCCAGCAGTTACTTTAGAGGTGGGACAGGGGATGAAAAACTGTTTTTT.

As concerns this clonotype: One base away lies a much larger clone, so this may be a sequencing read error. The chain has TRBV6-2 or TRBV6-3 and TRBJ2-7; D remains unclear. Trimming shortened V by 2 bases and J by 1 base, and 24 bases separated the two germline ends. This CDR3 region has 19 residues. Germline loops: CDR1 MNHEY, CDR2 SVGEGT. The CDR3 here is CASSYPAVGRVKESYEQYF. The CDR3 DNA reads TGTGCCAGCAGTTACCCGGCAGTGGGCAGAGTGAAGGAGTCCTACGAGCAGTACTTC.

This clonotype turned up a few times. The chain employs TRBV6-5 and TRBJ1-3; 8 positions agree with TRBD1. The CDR3 runs 15 residues. Germline CDR1 reads MNHEY; CDR2 reads SVGAGI. The J segment lost 3 bases and the V segment lost 5 bases, leaving 6 bases of the junction unmatched. In nucleotides, the CDR3 is TGTGCCAGCAGTCTTCAGGGGGCGGTTGGAAACACCATATATTTT. Protein: CASSLQGAVGNTIYF.

Worth noting for this clonotype: The junction and the germline gene differ at one end; a read error may be behind it. The chain recombines TRBV11-2 with TRBJ2-1; D is ambiguous. The length of the CDR3 is 13 residues. From germline, CDR1 is SGHAT and CDR2 FQNNGV. CDR3 sequence reads: CTSSPTTGAKQFF. In DNA form, the CDR3 reads TGTACCAGCAGCCCAACCACTGGCGCTAAGCAGTTCTTC.

This clonotype was seen a handful of times. The junction does not match germline at one end; this may be a read error. The CDR3 region is CASSQGQGPTGGCTF. The CDR3 region has the DNA TGTGCCAGCAGCCAAGGACAGGGGCCCACGGGAGGCTGCACCTTC. V is TRBV4-2 and J is TRBJ1-2, with 8 bases that match TRBD1. The CDR3 spans 15 residues. Germline loops: CDR1 LGHNA, CDR2 YNFKEQ.

The DNA for the CDR3 is TGTGCCAGCAGCAAAGACAGGGCAACCTGCGAGCAGTACTTC. This encodes CASSKDRATCEQYF. This chain connects TRBV7-9 to TRBJ2-7, with TRBD1 matching 7 bases. The V and J ends lost 5 bases and 6 bases, in that order; junction bases with no gene match: 10. CDR1 and CDR2 (germline): SEHNR, FQNEAQ (reference sequence). There are 14 residues in the CDR3.

This clonotype was counted only a few times. The chain combines TRBV10-3 with TRBJ2-3; TRBD2 matches at 11 bases. CDR3 size: 19 residues. V lost 4 bases and J lost 0; bases outside the gene matches: 12. The germline gives CDR1 ENHRY, CDR2 SYGVKD. The DNA for the CDR3 is TGTGCCATCAGTGGGGGGACTAGCGGAGGTACACCTAGCACAGATACGCAGTATTTT. It codes for CAISGGTSGGTPSTDTQYF.